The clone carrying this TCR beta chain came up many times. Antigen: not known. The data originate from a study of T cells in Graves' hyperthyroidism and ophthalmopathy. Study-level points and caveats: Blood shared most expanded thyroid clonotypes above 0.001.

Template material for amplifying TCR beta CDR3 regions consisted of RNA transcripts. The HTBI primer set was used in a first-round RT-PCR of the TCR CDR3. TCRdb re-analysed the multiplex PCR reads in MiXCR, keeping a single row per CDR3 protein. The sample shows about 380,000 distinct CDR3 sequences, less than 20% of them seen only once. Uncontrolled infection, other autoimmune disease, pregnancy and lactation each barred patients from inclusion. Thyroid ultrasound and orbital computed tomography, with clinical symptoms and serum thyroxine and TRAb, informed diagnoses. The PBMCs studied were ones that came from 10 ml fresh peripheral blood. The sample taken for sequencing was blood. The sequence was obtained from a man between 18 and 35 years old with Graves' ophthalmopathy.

The CDR3 protein is CASSLIPGTGERDTQYF. CDR3 sequence (DNA): TGTGCCAGCAGTTTAATACCCGGGACAGGGGAAAGGGATACGCAGTATTTT. This rearrangement joins TRBV27 to TRBJ2-3; 10 bases agree with TRBD1. CDR1 MNHEY and CDR2 SMNVEV come from the germline V gene (reference sequence). The CDR3 length is 17 residues. V was pared by 2 bases and J by 6 bases, with 11 bases of the junction left unmatched.